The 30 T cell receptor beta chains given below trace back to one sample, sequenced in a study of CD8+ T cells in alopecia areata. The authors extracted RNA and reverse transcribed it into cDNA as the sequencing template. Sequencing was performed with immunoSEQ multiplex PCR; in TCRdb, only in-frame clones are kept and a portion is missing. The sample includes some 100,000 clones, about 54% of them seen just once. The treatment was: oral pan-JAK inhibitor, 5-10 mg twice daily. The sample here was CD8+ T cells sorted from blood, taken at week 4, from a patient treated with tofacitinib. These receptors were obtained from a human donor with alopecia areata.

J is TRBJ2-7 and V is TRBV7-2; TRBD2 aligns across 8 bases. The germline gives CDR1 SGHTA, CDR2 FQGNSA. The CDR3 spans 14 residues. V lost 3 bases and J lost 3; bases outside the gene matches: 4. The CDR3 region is CASSLGLGGYEQYF. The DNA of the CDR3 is TGTGCCAGCAGCTTGGGACTAGGCGGCTACGAGCAGTACTTC.

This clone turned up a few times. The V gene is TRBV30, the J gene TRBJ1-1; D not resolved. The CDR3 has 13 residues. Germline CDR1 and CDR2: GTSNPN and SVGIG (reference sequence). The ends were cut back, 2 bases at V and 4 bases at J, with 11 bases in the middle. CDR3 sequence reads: CAWSHSWGTEAFF. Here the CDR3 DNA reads TGTGCCTGGAGTCATTCGTGGGGCACTGAAGCTTTCTTT.

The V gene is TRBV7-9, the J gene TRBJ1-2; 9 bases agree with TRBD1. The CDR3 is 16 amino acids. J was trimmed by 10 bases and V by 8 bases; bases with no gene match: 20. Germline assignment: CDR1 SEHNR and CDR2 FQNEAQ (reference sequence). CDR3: CASAPREGRDRDDYTF. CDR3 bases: TGTGCCAGCGCCCCTAGAGAGGGCCGGGACAGGGACGACTACACCTTC.

CDR3 protein: CASSSRDVYGYTF. As DNA, the CDR3 is TGTGCCAGCAGCTCGAGGGACGTATATGGCTACACCTTC. The V gene is TRBV7-8, the J gene TRBJ1-2, with D perhaps TRBD1 (5 bases). CDR1 is SGHVS, CDR2 FQNEAQ, per germline. Trimming took off 4 bases at V and 5 bases at J, with 11 bases between the two ends. This CDR3 contains 13 residues.

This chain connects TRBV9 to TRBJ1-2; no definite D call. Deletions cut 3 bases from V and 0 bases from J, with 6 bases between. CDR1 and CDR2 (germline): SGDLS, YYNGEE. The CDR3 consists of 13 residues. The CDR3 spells CASSDPPNYGYTF. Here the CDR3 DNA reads TGTGCCAGCAGCGACCCACCTAACTATGGCTACACCTTC.

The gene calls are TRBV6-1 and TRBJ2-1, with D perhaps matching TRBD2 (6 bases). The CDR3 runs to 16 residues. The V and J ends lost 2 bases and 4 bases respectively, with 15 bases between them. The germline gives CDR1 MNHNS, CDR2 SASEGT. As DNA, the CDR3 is TGTGCCAGCAGTGAATTCTCGGGAGAGGGGTACAATGAGCAGTTCTTC. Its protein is CASSEFSGEGYNEQFF.

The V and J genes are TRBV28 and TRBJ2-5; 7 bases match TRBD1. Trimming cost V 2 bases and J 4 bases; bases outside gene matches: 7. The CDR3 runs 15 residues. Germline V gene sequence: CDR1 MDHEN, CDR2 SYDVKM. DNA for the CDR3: TGTGCCAGCAGTTTAACTAGGGACAGTAGAGAGACCCAGTACTTC. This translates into CASSLTRDSRETQYF. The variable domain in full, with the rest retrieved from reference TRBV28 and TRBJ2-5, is DVKVTQSSRYLVKRTGEKVFLECVQDMDHENMFWYRQDPGLGLRLIYFSYDVKMKEKGDIPEGYSVSREKKERFSLILESASTNQTSMYLCASSLTRDSRETQYFGPGTRLLVL.

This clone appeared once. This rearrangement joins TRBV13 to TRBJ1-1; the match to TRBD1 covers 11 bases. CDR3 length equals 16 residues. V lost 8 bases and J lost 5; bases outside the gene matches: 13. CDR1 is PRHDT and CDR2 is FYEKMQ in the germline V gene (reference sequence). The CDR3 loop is CASDGQGAQGGTEAFF. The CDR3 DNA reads TGTGCCAGCGACGGACAGGGGGCGCAAGGAGGGACTGAAGCTTTCTTT. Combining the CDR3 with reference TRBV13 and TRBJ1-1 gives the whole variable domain AAGVIQSPRHLIKEKRETATLKCYPIPRHDTVYWYQQGPGQDPQFLISFYEKMQSDKGSIPDRFSAQQFSDYHSELNMSSLELGDSALYFCASDGQGAQGGTEAFFGQGTRLTVV.

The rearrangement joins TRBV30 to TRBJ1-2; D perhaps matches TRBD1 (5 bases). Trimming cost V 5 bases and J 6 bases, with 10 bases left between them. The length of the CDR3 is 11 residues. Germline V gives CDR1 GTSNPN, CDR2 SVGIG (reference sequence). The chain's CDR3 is CAWYPGNGYTF. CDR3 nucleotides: TGTGCCTGGTACCCAGGGAATGGCTACACCTTC.

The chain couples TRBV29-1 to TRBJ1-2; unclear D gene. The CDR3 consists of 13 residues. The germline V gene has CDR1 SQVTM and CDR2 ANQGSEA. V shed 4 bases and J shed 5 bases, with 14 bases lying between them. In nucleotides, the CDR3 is TGCAGCGTTGTGTTCGAGGGCCTTTATGGCTACACCTTC. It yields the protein CSVVFEGLYGYTF.

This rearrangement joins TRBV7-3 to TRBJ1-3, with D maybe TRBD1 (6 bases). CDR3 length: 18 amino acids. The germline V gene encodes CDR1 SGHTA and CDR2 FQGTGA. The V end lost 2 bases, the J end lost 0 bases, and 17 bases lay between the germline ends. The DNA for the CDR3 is TGTGCCAGCAGCTTATTGACAGGACACAAGTTCTCTGGAAACACCATATATTTT. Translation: CASSLLTGHKFSGNTIYF.

CDR3 in amino acids: CASSPPDREAFF. The DNA for the CDR3 is TGTGCCAGCAGCCCCCCGGACAGGGAAGCTTTCTTT. The rearrangement joins TRBV13 to TRBJ1-1; 7 nucleotides align to TRBD1. CDR1 and CDR2 from the germline V gene are PRHDT and FYEKMQ (reference sequence). The CDR3 extends over 12 amino acids. V trimming: 5 bases; J trimming: 8 bases; junction bases outside the gene matches: 5.

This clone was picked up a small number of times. Here the CDR3 reads CASSLAQGASTEAFF. The CDR3 DNA follows: TGTGCCAGCAGCTTAGCACAGGGGGCGAGCACTGAAGCTTTCTTT. The V and J genes are TRBV7-9 and TRBJ1-1; TRBD1 matches 9 bases. The CDR3 contains 15 residues. J gave up 4 bases and V 0 bases, and 3 bases lay outside the gene matches. Germline V gene sequence: CDR1 SEHNR, CDR2 FQNEAQ (reference sequence).

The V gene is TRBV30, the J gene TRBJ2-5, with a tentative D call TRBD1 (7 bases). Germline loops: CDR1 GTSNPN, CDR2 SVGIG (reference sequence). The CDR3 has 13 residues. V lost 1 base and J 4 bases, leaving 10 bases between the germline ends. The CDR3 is CAWSAGGGETQYF. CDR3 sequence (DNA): TGTGCCTGGAGTGCAGGGGGAGGAGAGACCCAGTACTTC.

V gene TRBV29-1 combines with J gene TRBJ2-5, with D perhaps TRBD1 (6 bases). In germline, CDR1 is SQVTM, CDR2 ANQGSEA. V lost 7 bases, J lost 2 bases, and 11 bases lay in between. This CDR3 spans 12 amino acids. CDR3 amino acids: CSAGARQETQYF. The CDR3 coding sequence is TGCAGCGCAGGGGCCAGGCAAGAGACCCAGTACTTC.

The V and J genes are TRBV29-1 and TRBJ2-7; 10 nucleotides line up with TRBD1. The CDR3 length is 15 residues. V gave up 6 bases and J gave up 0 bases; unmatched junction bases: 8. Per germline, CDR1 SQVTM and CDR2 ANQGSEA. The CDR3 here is CSVPTDRGHSYEQYF. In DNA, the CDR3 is TGCAGCGTCCCTACCGACAGGGGGCACTCCTACGAGCAGTACTTC.

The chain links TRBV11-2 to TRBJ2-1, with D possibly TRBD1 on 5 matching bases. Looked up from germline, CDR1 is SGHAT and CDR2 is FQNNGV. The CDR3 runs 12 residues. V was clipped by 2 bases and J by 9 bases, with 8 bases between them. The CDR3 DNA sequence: TGTGCCAGCAGCTTAAACAGGCTTGAGCAGTTCTTC. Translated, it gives CASSLNRLEQFF.

CDR3 nucleotide sequence: TGTGCCAGCAGTCTCCCTCTCGGGACTAGCGGGGTCCGGTGGGGTGAGCAGTACTTC. It translates to CASSLPLGTSGVRWGEQYF. The gene calls are TRBV27 and TRBJ2-7; 13 positions match TRBD2. The trim removed 5 bases at V and 7 bases at J, leaving 20 bases unmatched. This CDR3 region has 19 residues. The germline gives CDR1 MNHEY, CDR2 SMNVEV (reference sequence).

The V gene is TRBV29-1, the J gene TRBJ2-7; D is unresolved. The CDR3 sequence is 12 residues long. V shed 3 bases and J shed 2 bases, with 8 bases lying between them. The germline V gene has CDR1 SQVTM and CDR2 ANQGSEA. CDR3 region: CSVESETYEQYF. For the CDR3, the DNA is TGCAGCGTTGAGTCCGAAACCTACGAGCAGTACTTC.

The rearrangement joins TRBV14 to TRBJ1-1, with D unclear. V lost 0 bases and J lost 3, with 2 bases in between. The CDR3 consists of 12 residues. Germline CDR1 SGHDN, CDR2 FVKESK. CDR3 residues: CASSQDHTEAFF. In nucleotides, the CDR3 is TGTGCCAGCAGCCAAGACCACACTGAAGCTTTCTTT.

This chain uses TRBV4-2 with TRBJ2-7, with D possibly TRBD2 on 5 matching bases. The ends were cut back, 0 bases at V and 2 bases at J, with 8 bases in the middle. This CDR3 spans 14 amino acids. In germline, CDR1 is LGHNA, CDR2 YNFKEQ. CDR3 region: CASSQERGTYEQYF. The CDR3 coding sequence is TGTGCCAGCAGCCAAGAACGGGGAACCTACGAGCAGTACTTC.

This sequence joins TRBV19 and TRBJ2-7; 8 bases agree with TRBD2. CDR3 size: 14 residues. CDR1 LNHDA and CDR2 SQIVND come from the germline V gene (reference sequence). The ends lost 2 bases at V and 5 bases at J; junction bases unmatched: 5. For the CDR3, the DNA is TGTGCCAGTAGTATATCGGGGGGGAAGCACGAGCAGTACTTC. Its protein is CASSISGGKHEQYF.

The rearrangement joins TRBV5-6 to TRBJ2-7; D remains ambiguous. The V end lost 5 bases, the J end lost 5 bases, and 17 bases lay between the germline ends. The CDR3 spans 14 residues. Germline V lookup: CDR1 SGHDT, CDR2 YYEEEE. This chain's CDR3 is CASRLGSSSHEQYF. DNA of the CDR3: TGTGCCAGCAGGCTCGGTTCCTCATCCCACGAGCAGTACTTC.

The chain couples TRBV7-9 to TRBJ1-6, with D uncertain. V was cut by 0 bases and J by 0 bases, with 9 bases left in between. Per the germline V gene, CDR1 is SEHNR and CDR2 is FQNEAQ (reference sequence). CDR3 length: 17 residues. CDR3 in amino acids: CASSLASGSSYNSPLHF. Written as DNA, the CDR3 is TGTGCCAGCAGCTTAGCGTCTGGGAGCTCCTATAATTCACCCCTCCACTTT.

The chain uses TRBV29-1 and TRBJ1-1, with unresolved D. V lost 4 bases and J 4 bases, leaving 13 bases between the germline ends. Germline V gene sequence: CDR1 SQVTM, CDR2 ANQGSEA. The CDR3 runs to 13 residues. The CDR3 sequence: CSVVSIRFTEAFF. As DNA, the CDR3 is TGCAGCGTTGTTTCGATCCGATTCACTGAAGCTTTCTTT.

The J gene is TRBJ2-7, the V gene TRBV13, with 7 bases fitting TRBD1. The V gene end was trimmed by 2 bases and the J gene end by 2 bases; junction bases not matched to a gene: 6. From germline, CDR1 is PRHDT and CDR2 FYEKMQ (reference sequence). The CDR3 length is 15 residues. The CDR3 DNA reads TGTGCCAGCAGCTTATGGGACAGTACCCCCTACGAGCAGTACTTC. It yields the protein CASSLWDSTPYEQYF.

Here the CDR3 reads CASSKGSRNEQFF. The CDR3 region has the DNA TGTGCCAGCAGCAAGGGATCGAGGAATGAGCAGTTCTTC. The chain carries TRBV13 and TRBJ2-1; D gene ambiguous. This CDR3 is 13 amino acids long. The germline gives CDR1 PRHDT, CDR2 FYEKMQ (reference sequence). Trimming pared 5 bases from V and 7 bases from J, leaving 12 bases between.

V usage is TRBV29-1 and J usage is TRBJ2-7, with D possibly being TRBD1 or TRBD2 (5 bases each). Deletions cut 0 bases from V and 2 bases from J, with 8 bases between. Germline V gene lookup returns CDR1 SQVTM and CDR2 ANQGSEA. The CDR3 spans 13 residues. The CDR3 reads CSVEEGRPYEQYF. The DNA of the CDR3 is TGCAGCGTTGAAGAGGGACGGCCCTACGAGCAGTACTTC.

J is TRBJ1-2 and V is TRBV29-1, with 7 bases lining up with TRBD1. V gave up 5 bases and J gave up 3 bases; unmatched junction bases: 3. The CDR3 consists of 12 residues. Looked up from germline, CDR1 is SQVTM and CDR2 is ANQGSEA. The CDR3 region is CSVPQGYYGYTF. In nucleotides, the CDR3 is TGCAGCGTTCCACAGGGGTACTATGGCTACACCTTC.

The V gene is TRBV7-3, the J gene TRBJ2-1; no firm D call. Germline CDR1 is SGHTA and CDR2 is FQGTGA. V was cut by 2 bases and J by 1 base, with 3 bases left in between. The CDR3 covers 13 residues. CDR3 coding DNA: TGTGCCAGCAGCTTACAATCCTACAATGAGCAGTTCTTC. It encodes CASSLQSYNEQFF.